Sequencing of this TCR beta chain was carried out in a study of blood T cell repertoires in COVID-19 (TCRdb year 2020). Background on the whole study: Collaborator samples came from the United States, Italy and Spain and covered acute and convalescent phases of COVID-19. The prospective study material was composed of cDNA or gDNA derived from T cells, B-cell-depleted T cells, or PBMCs. The dataset comprised deeply sampled blood TCRbeta repertoires from subjects exposed to, actively infected with, or recovered from COVID-19. The repertoires were made available in a free public database intended to serve as a resource for research on the immune response to SARS-CoV-2. Samples were obtained from the ongoing ImmuneRACE study (first 160 participants) and from 1,254 subjects provided by 6 global collaborators. A de-identified subject ID, COVID-19 status, age in years and sex were almost always included in the sample metadata. HLA class I and class II types, where available, came from metadata supplied by the sample provider rather than from assay-based typing. The paper as a whole reports these results and caveats: The quantity of clinical and demographic metadata differed by source and by participant and was supplied without curation.

At one collaborating source in Seattle, patients were enrolled during active infection and were followed longitudinally through the course of disease. Each collaborating institution followed its own protocols to collect whole blood in K2EDTA tubes. For TCRbeta analysis, collaborator samples were shipped as frozen whole blood, as isolated PBMCs, or as DNA extracted from either sample type. This clone was seen only once. Which antigen it targets is not known. Base qualities were left out, and no much larger clone turns up one base away. TCRbeta CDR3 regions were amplified from genomic DNA by means of the immunoSEQ Assay, a bias-controlled multiplex PCR. On the authors' methods: The number of nucleated cells in each sample was estimated by amplification of reference gene primers within the assay. Sequence reads were collapsed and filtered to measure the absolute abundance of every unique TCRbeta CDR3 rearrangement. For each sample, productive Simpson clonality was calculated as the square root of Simpson's diversity index over productive rearrangements. Sourced from immuneACCESS, this table was stored by TCRdb with only in-frame sequences that have V and J called. A share of the clones is absent; for the studies checked, an unresolved V gene accounts for under half, and the remainder has no known explanation. From that table come the V and J calls and clone size; the DNA was used to work out D and trimming. The sample yields approximately 390,000 clones; approximately 87% were counted once. The top ten hold about 2.5% of the sample.

The CDR3 has 12 amino acids, counting the end cysteine and phenylalanine. Only the CDR3 portion is preserved as DNA: 36 bases, with reading frame beginning at the first base. For CDR1 and CDR2, the germline V gene lists MDHEN and SYDVKM. Relative to germline, V is 5 bases shorter and J is 11 bases shorter, with 12 bases between their ends. The sequence was collected from a woman aged 55-75 years with COVID-19, enrolled during active disease. Sample: peripheral blood. The chain is encoded by TRBV28 joined to TRBJ1-4; a weak D assignment points to TRBD1 (5 bases agree). The DNA reads as follows: TGTGCCAGCAGTCCGCCGGGGGGGAAACTGTTTTTT. Its protein is CASSPPGGKLFF. The reference TRBV28 and TRBJ1-4 proteins fill in what lies around the CDR3, so the full variable domain reads DVKVTQSSRYLVKRTGEKVFLECVQDMDHENMFWYRQDPGLGLRLIYFSYDVKMKEKGDIPEGYSVSREKKERFSLILESASTNQTSMYLCASSPPGGKLFFGSGTQLSVL.